This is a list of T cell receptor beta chains from one sample in a study of T cells in Graves' hyperthyroidism and ophthalmopathy. Via MiXCR, TCRdb re-called the multiplex PCR reads, giving one row per CDR3 protein. The table lists around 420,000 distinct CDR3 sequences, about 15% of them singletons. The specimen sequenced was blood. These receptors all stem from a woman under 30 with Graves' hyperthyroidism. The CDR3 runs from the conserved cysteine through the conserved F or W. A D gene is named only where the DNA matches it firmly. Clone size appears in some rows only: once, few, many, or a class for an expanded clone.

TRBJ2-7	TRBV6-5	TRBD2	-	TGTGCCAGCAGTTATAGGCGGGAGGGCTCCTACGAGCAGTACTTC	CASSYRREGSYEQYF
TRBJ1-6	TRBV3-1	TRBD1	many	TGTGCCAGCAGACTCCGACAGGGGAATTCACCCCTCCACTTT	CASRLRQGNSPLHF
TRBJ2-1	TRBV28	TRBD2	few	TGTGCCAGCAGTTTTGGCCTCACTAGCGGGGTCAACAATGAGCAGTTCTTC	CASSFGLTSGVNNEQFF
TRBJ2-5	TRBV4-2	TRBD1	-	TGTGCCAGCATGACGGGACAGGTCCAAGAGACCCAGTACTTC	CASMTGQVQETQYF
TRBJ2-7	TRBV5-5	TRBD1	many	TGTGCCAGCAGCCGGGACAGCCAGCAGCACTACGAGCAGTACTTC	CASSRDSQQHYEQYF
TRBJ2-7	TRBV28	TRBD2	many	TGTGCCAGCAGGCGAATCCGGGACGGCGGGGGGCGATCCTACGAGCAGTACTTC	CASRRIRDGGGRSYEQYF
TRBJ2-1	TRBV4-2	-	few	TGTGCCAGCAGCCAAAAGGGTGAGACGACCAACAATGAGCAGTTCTTC	CASSQKGETTNNEQFF
TRBJ2-1	TRBV4-1	TRBD1	-	TGCGCCAGCAGCAGTCAGGGGGTAGCTAGCTCCTACAATGAGCAGTTCTTC	CASSSQGVASSYNEQFF
TRBJ1-2	TRBV6-2/TRBV6-3	-	few	TGTGCCAGCAGTAGCCGACGTAGAAATGGCTACACCTTC	CASSSRRRNGYTF
TRBJ2-7	TRBV20-1	-	many	TGCAGTGCTAGAGCTGGAGCCCAAATTTTCGCGTACGAGCAGTACTTC	CSARAGAQIFAYEQYF
TRBJ2-3	TRBV5-1	TRBD2	-	TGCGCCAGCACCCGACTAGCGGGAGCGACAGATACGCAGTATTTT	CASTRLAGATDTQYF
TRBJ2-5	TRBV4-2	TRBD2	many	TGCGCCAGCAGCCAAGAGCGGGGGGGCCAAGAGACCCAGTACTTC	CASSQERGGQETQYF
TRBJ1-6	TRBV27	-	many	TGTGCCAGCAGGCTAACAGGGATATCATTTAATTCACCCCTCCACTTT	CASRLTGISFNSPLHF
TRBJ1-4	TRBV11-2	-	many	TGTGCCAGCAGTTCCCTAAGGGCGGGAGTGTACGGGAAACTGTTTTTT	CASSSLRAGVYGKLFF
TRBJ2-7	TRBV6-5	TRBD2	-	TGTGCCAGCAGTTCCACTAGCGGGGGGCCCTACGAGCAGTACTTC	CASSSTSGGPYEQYF
TRBJ1-1	TRBV12-3/TRBV12-4	-	many	TGTGCCAGCAGACCAGACAGGTGGGGCACTGAAGCTTTCTTT	CASRPDRWGTEAFF
TRBJ1-6	TRBV20-1	-	many	TGCAGTGCCGCAACAGGGCCCTATAATTCACCCCTCCACTTT	CSAATGPYNSPLHF
TRBJ2-7	TRBV7-2	-	many	TGTGCCAGCAGCTGGACACCCTACGAGCAGTACTTC	CASSWTPYEQYF
TRBJ1-4	TRBV5-6	TRBD1	few	TGTGCCAGCAGCACAGGGGGCCCGAATGAAAAACTGTTTTTT	CASSTGGPNEKLFF
TRBJ2-7	TRBV20-1	TRBD2	many	TGCAGTGCCATGGGACTAAACTACGAGCAGTACTTC	CSAMGLNYEQYF
TRBJ2-5	TRBV10-3	-	few	TGTGCCACCCAAGACGGAGTGCGGGAGACCCAGTACTTC	CATQDGVRETQYF
TRBJ2-3	TRBV20-1	TRBD2	many	TGCAGTGCTTACAGACTAGCCGACCGCGGTACGCAGTATTTT	CSAYRLADRGTQYF
TRBJ2-3	TRBV7-6	TRBD2	many	TGTGCCAGCAGCCTACGATCCATTCTAGCGGGGTGGGGCACAGATACGCAGTATTTT	CASSLRSILAGWGTDTQYF
TRBJ2-7	TRBV29-1	TRBD2	few	TGCAGCGGGATGGCGGGAGGTAACTCCTACGAGCAGTACTTC	CSGMAGGNSYEQYF
TRBJ2-5	TRBV9	-	many	TGTGCCAGCAGCGTAGCTGCCCAAGAGACCCAGTACTTC	CASSVAAQETQYF
TRBJ1-6	TRBV12-3/TRBV12-4	-	many	TGTGCCAGCAGTTTTTGGGGGTGGTATTCACCCCTCCACTTT	CASSFWGWYSPLHF
TRBJ2-6	TRBV7-2	-	-	TGTGCCAGCAGCTTACGTGGAATCACCTCATCTGGGGCCAACGTCCTGACTTTC	CASSLRGITSSGANVLTF
TRBJ2-2	TRBV6-1	-	few	TGTGCCAGCAGCGGGAATAGCGGCACCGGGGAGCTGTTTTTT	CASSGNSGTGELFF
TRBJ2-5	TRBV11-1	-	few	TGTGCCAGCAGCTTTGGCAGCCAAGAGACCCAGTACTTC	CASSFGSQETQYF
TRBJ2-3	TRBV13	-	few	TGTGCCAGCAGCTTAGGCCTTGCAGGGTCTGGAGATACGCAGTATTTT	CASSLGLAGSGDTQYF
TRBJ2-5	TRBV2	-	many	TGTGCCAGCAGTGAAGGGACAGTACAAGAGACCCAGTACTTC	CASSEGTVQETQYF
TRBJ1-2	TRBV5-5	-	few	TGTGCCAGCAGCTCGGGGGGCAAAGCTAACTATGGCTACACCTTC	CASSSGGKANYGYTF
TRBJ2-3	TRBV2	-	many	TGTGCCAGCAGCCCCGAGGGGGGGGCCCTCAGCACAGATACGCAGTATTTT	CASSPEGGALSTDTQYF
TRBJ1-4	TRBV20-1	TRBD1	many	TGCAGTGCCACACAGGGGGCAACTAATGAAAAACTGTTTTTT	CSATQGATNEKLFF
TRBJ2-5	TRBV7-8	-	few	TGTGCCAGCAGCCCGCGGGGGCCGGGGGAGACCCAGTACTTC	CASSPRGPGETQYF
TRBJ2-1	TRBV27	-	many	TGTGCCAGCAGCCCACTGGGGACTGGGAGCAATGAGCAGTTCTTC	CASSPLGTGSNEQFF
TRBJ2-1	TRBV5-1	TRBD2	few	TGCGCCAGCAGCTTGGTCCCCGGGGGGGCTTTAAATGAGCAGTTCTTC	CASSLVPGGALNEQFF
TRBJ1-4	TRBV4-2	TRBD1	-	TGTGCCAGCAATACCGGGACAGAAAATGAAAAACTGTTTTTT	CASNTGTENEKLFF
TRBJ2-1	TRBV20-1	TRBD2	many	TGCAGTGCTACAGAAGTAGCGGGAGGAGGTTCCTACAATGAGCAGTTCTTC	CSATEVAGGGSYNEQFF